The sequence of this T cell receptor (beta chain) was determined in a study of vaccination and CD4 T cells after COVID-19. For the study at large: Typically, post-vaccine samples were obtained a median about 70 days after dose two, within a range of 14 to 241.

Sequenced with the Oncomine TCR Beta short-read assay was DNA taken from cultured CD4+ T cells. TCRdb reanalysed the PCR reads using MiXCR and keeps one entry per CDR3 protein. This sample carries about 24,000 distinct CDR3 sequences, roughly 49% of them seen once, and the ten largest clones take over 5%. Germline V gene sequence: CDR1 SGHRS, CDR2 YFSETQ. This CDR3 region has 15 residues. Trimming took 3 bases from V and 1 from J; bases not matched to a gene: 4. This clonotype was seen a handful of times. What it recognizes is unknown. Treatment described: 10-day PBMC culture with coronavirus spike peptide pools or control peptides (ViraFEST assay). Positive PCR results dated from March to December 2020, before the US Alpha, Beta and Delta variants. Overall study findings and caveats: The authors studied relatively few convalescent patients and analyzed no early post-infection timepoints.

The specimen was CD4+ T cells from blood, cultured in vitro. The sequence was collected from a human donor who had recovered from COVID-19. The chain combines TRBV5-1 with TRBJ2-5, with TRBD1 matching 9 bases. The CDR3 coding sequence is TGCGCCAGCAGCTCACAGGGGGCCGTCCAAGAGACCCAGTACTTC. Translating it yields CASSSQGAVQETQYF. Drawing the rest from reference TRBV5-1 and TRBJ2-5, the complete variable domain is KAGVTQTPRYLIKTRGQQVTLSCSPISGHRSVSWYQQTPGQGLQFLFEYFSETQRNKGNFPGRFSGRQFSNSRSEMNVSTLELGDSALYLCASSSQGAVQETQYFGPGTRLLVL.